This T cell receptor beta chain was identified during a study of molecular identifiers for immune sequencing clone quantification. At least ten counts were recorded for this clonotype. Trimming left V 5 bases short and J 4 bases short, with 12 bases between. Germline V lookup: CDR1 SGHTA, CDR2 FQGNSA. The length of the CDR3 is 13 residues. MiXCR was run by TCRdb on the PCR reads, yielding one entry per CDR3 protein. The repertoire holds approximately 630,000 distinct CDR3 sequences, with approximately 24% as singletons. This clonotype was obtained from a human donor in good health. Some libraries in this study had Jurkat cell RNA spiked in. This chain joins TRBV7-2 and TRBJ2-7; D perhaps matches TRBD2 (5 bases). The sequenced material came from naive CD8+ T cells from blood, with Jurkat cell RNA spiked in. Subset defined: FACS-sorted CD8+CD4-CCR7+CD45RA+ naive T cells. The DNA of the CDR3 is TGTGCCAGCAGCATTTGGGAGTTATACGAGCAGTACTTC. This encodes CASSIWELYEQYF.